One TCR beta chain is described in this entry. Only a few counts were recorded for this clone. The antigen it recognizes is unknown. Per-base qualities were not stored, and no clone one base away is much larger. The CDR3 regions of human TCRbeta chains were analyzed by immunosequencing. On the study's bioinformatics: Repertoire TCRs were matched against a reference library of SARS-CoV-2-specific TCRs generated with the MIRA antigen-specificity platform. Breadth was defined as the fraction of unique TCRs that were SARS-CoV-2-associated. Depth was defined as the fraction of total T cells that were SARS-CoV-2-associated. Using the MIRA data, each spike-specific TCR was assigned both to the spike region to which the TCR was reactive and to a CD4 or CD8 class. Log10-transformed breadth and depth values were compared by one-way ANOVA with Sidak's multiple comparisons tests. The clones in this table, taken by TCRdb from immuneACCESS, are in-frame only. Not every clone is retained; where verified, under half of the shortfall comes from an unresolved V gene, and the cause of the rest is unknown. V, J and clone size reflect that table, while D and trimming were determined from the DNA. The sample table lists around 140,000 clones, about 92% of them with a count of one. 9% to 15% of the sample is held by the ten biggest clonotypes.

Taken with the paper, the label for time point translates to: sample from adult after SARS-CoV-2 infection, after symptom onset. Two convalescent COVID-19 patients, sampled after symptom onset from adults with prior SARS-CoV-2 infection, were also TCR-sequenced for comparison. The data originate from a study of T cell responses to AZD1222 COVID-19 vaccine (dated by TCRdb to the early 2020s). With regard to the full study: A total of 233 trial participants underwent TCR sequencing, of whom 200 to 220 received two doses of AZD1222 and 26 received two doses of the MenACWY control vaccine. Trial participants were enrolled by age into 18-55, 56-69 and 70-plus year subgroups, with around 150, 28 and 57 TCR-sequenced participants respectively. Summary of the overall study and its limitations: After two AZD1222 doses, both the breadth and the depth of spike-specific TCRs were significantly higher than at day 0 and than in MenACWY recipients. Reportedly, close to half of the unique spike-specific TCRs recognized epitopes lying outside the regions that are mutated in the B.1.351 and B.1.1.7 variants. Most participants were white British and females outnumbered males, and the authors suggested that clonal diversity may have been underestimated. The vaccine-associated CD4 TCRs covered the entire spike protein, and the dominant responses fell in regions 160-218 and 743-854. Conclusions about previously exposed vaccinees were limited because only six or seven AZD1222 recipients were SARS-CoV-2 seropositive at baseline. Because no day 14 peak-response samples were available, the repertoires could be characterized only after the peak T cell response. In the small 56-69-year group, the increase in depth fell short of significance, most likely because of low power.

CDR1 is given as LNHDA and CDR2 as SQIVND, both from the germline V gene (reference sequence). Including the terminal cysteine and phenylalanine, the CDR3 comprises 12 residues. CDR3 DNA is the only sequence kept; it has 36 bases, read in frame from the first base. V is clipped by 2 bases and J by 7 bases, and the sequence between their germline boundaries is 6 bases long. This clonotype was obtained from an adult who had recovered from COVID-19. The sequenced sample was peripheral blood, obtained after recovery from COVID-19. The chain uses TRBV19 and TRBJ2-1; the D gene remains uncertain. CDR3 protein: CASSILGNEQFF. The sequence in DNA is TGTGCCAGTAGTATATTAGGGAATGAGCAGTTCTTC.